This T cell receptor beta chain emerged from a study of vaccination effects on CD4 cells after COVID-19. Using immunoSEQ multiplex PCR, the repertoire was profiled, and TCRdb retains in-frame clones only, with some absent. This sample has 12,000 to 15,000 clones, with around 78% found just once. Comment on this clone: Its specificity is unknown.

CDR1 and CDR2 (germline): SGHRS, YFSETQ. This CDR3 spans 15 amino acids. V was pared by 4 bases and J by 7 bases, with 8 bases of the junction left unmatched. The ViraFEST assay expanded antigen-specific CD4+ T cells with viral peptide pools before sequencing. Subsequent to a culture period of about ten days, CD4+ T cells were isolated. The person had a PCR-confirmed SARS-CoV-2 infection during March to December 2020. Two doses of either BNT162b2 or mRNA-1273 were given to each participant. A density of approximately 2 million PBMC per well was used; these cells were cultured with approximately 9.1 IU/ml IL-2 and roughly 9.2 ug/ml peptides. IL-2 medium was substituted for half the medium on days 3 and 7.

Sequencing used CD4+ T cells from PBMCs cultured with HCoV-NL63 spike peptides, obtained after COVID-19 vaccination. The sequence was collected from a human donor who had a prior SARS-CoV-2 infection. The V gene is TRBV5-1, the J gene TRBJ2-3, with 11 bases lining up with TRBD2. The CDR3 loop is CASSLLAGGVNTQYF. The CDR3, as DNA: TGCGCCAGCAGCCTGCTAGCGGGGGGCGTGAATACGCAGTATTTT.